This T cell receptor (beta chain) came from a study of T cell clones after liver transplantation. Sequencing used immunoSEQ multiplex PCR; TCRdb keeps in-frame clones, though not all of them. Of more than 70,000 clones in the sample, over 65% were seen once. Trimming left V 6 bases short and J 1 base short, with 12 bases between. The germline CDR1 and CDR2 sequences are MNHNY and SVGAGI (reference sequence). The CDR3 loop spans 15 amino acids. The sample was CD4+ T cells from blood, taken at the 22-month timepoint. The chain recombines TRBV6-6 with TRBJ2-2; possible D gene TRBD1, 6 bases. This TCR came from a human patient who received a liver transplant. Some T cells may have come from the graft donor. The CDR3 loop is CASRKTGVNTGELFF. The CDR3, as DNA: TGTGCCAGCAGGAAGACAGGAGTGAACACCGGGGAGCTGTTTTTT.